Below, 5 T cell receptor beta chains from the same sample are listed, as sequenced in a study of identical twins. TCRdb analysed the 5' RACE reads with MiXCR anew, one entry per CDR3 protein. The data show about 100,000 distinct CDR3 sequences, 5.9% seen once. The sequencing input was memory T cells sorted from blood. These receptors came from a woman aged 45-60 years in good health.

This clonotype came up a few times. The chain recombines TRBV11-3 with TRBJ1-6; D gene unclear. This CDR3 has 15 residues. Trimming took off 3 bases at V and 2 bases at J, with 8 bases between the two ends. In germline, CDR1 is SGHNT, CDR2 YENEEA. The CDR3 sequence is CASSFRTTYNSPLHF. The DNA for the CDR3 is TGTGCCAGCAGCTTCCGGACCACCTATAATTCACCCCTCCACTTT.

This clonotype has a count of ten or more. The chain uses TRBV11-2 and TRBJ1-1; tentative D call: TRBD1 (6 bases). This CDR3 is 18 amino acids long. CDR1 is SGHAT and CDR2 is FQNNGV in the germline V gene. V lost 6 bases, J lost 5 bases, and 28 bases lay in between. As DNA, the CDR3 is TGTGCCAGCAGATACCTAAGCCGGACAGTGAGTGGTCGAACTGAAGCTTTCTTT. It codes for CASRYLSRTVSGRTEAFF.

The CDR3 sequence is CASSQSRDKTYEQYV. CDR3 bases: TGCGCCAGCAGTCAATCGCGGGACAAAACCTACGAGCAGTACGTC. The chain links TRBV23-1 to TRBJ2-7, with D perhaps given as TRBD1 or TRBD2 (6 bases each). TRBV23-1 is reported as an ORF; its role is uncertain. The CDR3 extends over 15 amino acids. V shed 0 bases and J shed 2 bases, with 11 bases lying between them.

Many counts were recorded for this clonotype. CDR3 DNA: TGTGCCAGCTCACCGGCGGGATCTAGCACAGATACGCAGTATTTT. Translation gives CASSPAGSSTDTQYF. The rearrangement joins TRBV18 to TRBJ2-3, with D perhaps matching TRBD2 (6 bases). Germline V gives CDR1 KGHSH, CDR2 LQKENI. The CDR3 has 15 amino acids. The V end was cut by 3 bases, the J end by 0 bases, with 10 bases between. The complete variable domain, with remaining parts taken from reference TRBV18 and TRBJ2-3, reads NAGVMQNPRHLVRRRGQEARLRCSPMKGHSHVYWYRQLPEEGLKFMVYLQKENIIDESGMPKERFSAEFPKEGPSILRIQQVVRGDSAAYFCASSPAGSSTDTQYFGPGTRLTVL.

This clonotype was counted many times. The chain's CDR3 is CSVEPGGTDTQYF. CDR3 DNA: TGCAGCGTTGAACCGGGAGGCACAGATACGCAGTATTTT. This rearrangement joins TRBV29-1 to TRBJ2-3, with TRBD2 as a possible D gene (6 bases). Trimming left V 2 bases short and J 1 base short, with 7 bases between. The CDR3 has 13 residues. The V gene's germline CDR1 is SQVTM and CDR2 ANQGSEA.